A selection of T cell receptor beta chains follows, all from one sample in a study of vaccination and CD4 T cells after COVID-19. TCRdb independently ran MiXCR on the PCR reads; one entry per CDR3 protein. The sample has around 5,500 distinct CDR3 sequences; about 71% are singletons. Their antigen targets remain unknown. Sequenced material: CD4+ T cells from blood, cultured in vitro. These TCRs come from a human donor who had recovered from COVID-19. Each CDR3 is given without its conserved first and last residue.

v_gene	j_gene	CDR3aa
TRBV2	TRBJ2-7	ASSDGGPEQY
TRBV7-2	TRBJ2-3	ASSWGGAVDTQY
TRBV7-3	TRBJ2-1	ASSRYRANEQF
TRBV9	TRBJ2-3	ASSVVAGGADTQY
TRBV11-3	TRBJ1-1	ASSKNPAQAAF
TRBV6-1	TRBJ2-2	ASIPGTNTGELF
TRBV6-2/TRBV6-3	TRBJ2-2	ASSSWGLETAGELF
TRBV7-9	TRBJ1-1	ASSFFNAGEAF
TRBV20-1	TRBJ1-1	SASAPTLTGKHSEAF
TRBV6-1	TRBJ1-5	ASSENREYSNQPQH
TRBV7-9	TRBJ2-2	ASSPGGANTGELF
TRBV20-1	TRBJ2-3	SAGDSDWGTQY
TRBV11-2	TRBJ2-1	ASSVLGEAGGYGEQF
TRBV7-3	TRBJ2-2	ASSPLYSTGELF
TRBV2	TRBJ1-5	ASSGTRINQPQH
TRBV7-2	TRBJ2-1	ASSPGPNNEQF
TRBV6-1	TRBJ1-5	ASGTAGQPQH
TRBV28	TRBJ1-6	ASSRGGQVYNSPLH
TRBV7-2	TRBJ2-1	ASSLVSGRNNEQF
TRBV5-1	TRBJ2-2	ASSLPTTNTGELF
TRBV11-2	TRBJ1-5	ASSFGESQPQH
TRBV5-4	TRBJ1-1	ASSLQGLMNTEAF
TRBV7-9	TRBJ1-1	ASSRAGTYTEAF
TRBV11-1	TRBJ2-3	ASSLRSGGNTDTQY
TRBV28	TRBJ2-1	ASSLYPLRQGSSNEQF
TRBV20-1	TRBJ2-7	SARGGGASYEQY
TRBV2	TRBJ2-2	ATTLAQENTGELF
TRBV20-1	TRBJ1-5	SARQSGQGVVLSNQPQH
TRBV7-2	TRBJ1-5	ASSQPRGRGQPQH
TRBV6-1	TRBJ1-4	ASSGGTGGYEKLF
TRBV27	TRBJ2-3	ASRAAGADTQY
TRBV20-1	TRBJ1-6	SVPTGSSYNSPLH
TRBV28	TRBJ1-5	ASSPQGVSRNQPQH
TRBV7-2	TRBJ2-7	ASSLGEGDEQY
TRBV10-3	TRBJ1-1	AISETGVSAEAF
TRBV20-1	TRBJ1-1	SASMNTEAF
TRBV6-1	TRBJ1-5	ASRPTGTSNQPQH
TRBV24-1	TRBJ2-3	ATSVLAGVGTDTQY
TRBV20-1	TRBJ2-1	SAAPRTSGGARRNEQF
TRBV6-1	TRBJ1-3	ASSVQGARGNTIY
TRBV6-1	TRBJ2-2	ASSWDSSGGELF
TRBV20-1	TRBJ2-5	SARAPLGSGFQETQY
TRBV15	TRBJ1-3	ATSRGIDRGSGNTIY
TRBV14	TRBJ2-5	ASSQGTLSQETQY
TRBV10-3	TRBJ2-1	AISDPKYNEQF
TRBV20-1	TRBJ2-7	SARAKGSSYEQY